This TCR beta chain was recovered during a study of blood T cell repertoires in COVID-19 (TCRdb year 2020). About the study as a whole: The collaborator samples originated in the United States, Italy and Spain and spanned the acute and convalescent phases of COVID-19. The prospective study material was composed of cDNA or gDNA derived from T cells, B-cell-depleted T cells, or PBMCs. Deeply sampled blood TCRbeta repertoires from subjects exposed to, actively infected with, or recovered from COVID-19 were included in the dataset. The repertoires were made available in a free public database intended to serve as a resource for research on the immune response to SARS-CoV-2. The samples were drawn from two sources: the first 160 participants of the ongoing ImmuneRACE study, and 1,200 or so subjects contributed by 6 global collaborators. Sample metadata almost always included a de-identified subject ID, COVID-19 status, age in years and sex. Where HLA class I and class II types were available, the types were taken from metadata supplied by the sample provider, not from assay-based typing.

The immunoSEQ Assay, a bias-controlled multiplex PCR, was used to amplify TCRbeta CDR3 regions from genomic DNA. On the authors' methods: Nucleated cell counts per sample were estimated from amplification of reference gene primers within the assay. To quantify the absolute abundance of each unique TCRbeta CDR3 rearrangement, sequence reads were collapsed and filtered. Productive Simpson clonality was computed per sample as the square root of Simpson's diversity index over productive rearrangements. Sourced from immuneACCESS, this table was stored by TCRdb with only in-frame sequences that have V and J called. A share of the clones is absent; for the studies checked, an unresolved V gene accounts for under half, and the remainder has no known explanation. V, J and clone size reflect that table, while D and trimming were determined from the DNA. Across this sample there are 70,000 or so clones, with around 85% seen only once. More than 15% of the sample rests with the top ten.

Each collaborating institution followed its own protocols to collect whole blood in K2EDTA tubes. Collaborator samples were shipped for TCRbeta analysis as frozen whole blood, isolated PBMCs, or DNA extracted from either sample type. The CDR3, cysteine through phenylalanine, is 14 amino acids long. CDR3 DNA is the only sequence kept; it has 42 bases, read in frame from the first base. From a lookup of the germline V gene, CDR1 and CDR2 are SGHRS and YFSETQ. V loses 7 bases, J loses 3 bases, and the germline ends lie 13 bases apart. General findings and caveats noted by the study authors: Clinical and demographic metadata were provided uncurated, with the amount varying by source and participant.

The table lists this clone with a count of one. Its antigen remains unidentified. One base away there is no much larger clone; base qualities are not given. The origin of this receptor is a woman older than 75 with acute or convalescent COVID-19. In this chain, TRBV5-1 is recombined with TRBJ2-2; the D gene cannot be named for sure. The sample taken for sequencing was peripheral blood. The nucleotide sequence is given as TGCGCCAGCCTCCGGGTCCCGCACACCGGGGAGCTGTTTTTT. This yields the protein CASLRVPHTGELFF.